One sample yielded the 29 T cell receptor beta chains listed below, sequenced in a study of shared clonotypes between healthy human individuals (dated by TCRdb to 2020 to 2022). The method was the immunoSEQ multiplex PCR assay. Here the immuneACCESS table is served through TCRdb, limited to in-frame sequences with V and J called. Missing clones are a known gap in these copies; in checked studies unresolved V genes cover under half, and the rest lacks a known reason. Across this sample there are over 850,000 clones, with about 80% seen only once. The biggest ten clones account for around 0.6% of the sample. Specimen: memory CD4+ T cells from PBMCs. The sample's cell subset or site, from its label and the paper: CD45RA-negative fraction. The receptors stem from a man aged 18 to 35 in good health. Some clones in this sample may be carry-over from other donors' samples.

The CDR3, as DNA: TGTGCCAGCAGCTCCCCCGGGGCCACCTTTAGCACAGATACGCAGTATTTT. Its protein is CASSSPGATFSTDTQYF. The rearrangement joins TRBV28 to TRBJ2-3, with D possibly being TRBD1 or TRBD2 (5 bases each). Trimming shortened V by 6 bases and J by 0 bases, and 19 bases separated the two germline ends. This CDR3 comprises 17 residues. Germline CDR1 reads MDHEN; CDR2 reads SYDVKM. Together with reference TRBV28 and TRBJ2-3, the CDR3 gives the full variable domain: DVKVTQSSRYLVKRTGEKVFLECVQDMDHENMFWYRQDPGLGLRLIYFSYDVKMKEKGDIPEGYSVSREKKERFSLILESASTNQTSMYLCASSSPGATFSTDTQYFGPGTRLTVL.

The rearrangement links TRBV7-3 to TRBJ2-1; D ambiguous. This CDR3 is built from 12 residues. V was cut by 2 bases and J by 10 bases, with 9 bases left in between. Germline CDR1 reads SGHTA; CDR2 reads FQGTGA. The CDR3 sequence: CASSLDRTEQFF. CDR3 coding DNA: TGTGCCAGCAGCTTAGACCGCACCGAGCAGTTCTTC.

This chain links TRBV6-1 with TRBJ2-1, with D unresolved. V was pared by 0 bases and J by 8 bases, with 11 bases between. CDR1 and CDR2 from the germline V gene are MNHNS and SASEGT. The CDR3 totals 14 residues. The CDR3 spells CASSEAVLRDEQFF. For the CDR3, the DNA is TGTGCCAGCAGTGAAGCGGTCCTTCGCGATGAGCAGTTCTTC.

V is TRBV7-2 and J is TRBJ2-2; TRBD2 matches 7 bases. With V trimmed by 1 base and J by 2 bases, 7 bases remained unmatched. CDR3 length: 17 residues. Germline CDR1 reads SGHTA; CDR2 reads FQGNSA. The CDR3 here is CASSLDSASGNTGELFF. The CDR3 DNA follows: TGTGCCAGCAGCTTAGATTCGGCTAGCGGTAACACCGGGGAGCTGTTTTTT.

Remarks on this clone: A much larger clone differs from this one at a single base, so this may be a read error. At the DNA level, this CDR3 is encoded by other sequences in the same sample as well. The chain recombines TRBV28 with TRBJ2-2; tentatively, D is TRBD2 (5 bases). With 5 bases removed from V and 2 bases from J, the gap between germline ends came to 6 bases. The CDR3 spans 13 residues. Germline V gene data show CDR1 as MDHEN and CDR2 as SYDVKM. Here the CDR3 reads CASSGRNTGELFF. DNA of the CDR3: TGTGCCAGCAGTGGGAGAAACACCGGGGAGCTGTTTTTT.

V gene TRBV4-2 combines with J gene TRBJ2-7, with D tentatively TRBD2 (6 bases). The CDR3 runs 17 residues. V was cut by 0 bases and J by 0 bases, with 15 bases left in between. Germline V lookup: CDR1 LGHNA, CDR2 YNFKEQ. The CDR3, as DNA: TGTGCCAGCAGCCAAGACGCCGGGACTTACAGCTCCTACGAGCAGTACTTC. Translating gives CASSQDAGTYSSYEQYF.

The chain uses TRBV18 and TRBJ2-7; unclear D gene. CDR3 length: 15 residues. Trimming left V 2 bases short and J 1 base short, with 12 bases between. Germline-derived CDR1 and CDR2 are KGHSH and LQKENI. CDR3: CASSPAGRQSYEQYF. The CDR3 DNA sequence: TGTGCCAGCTCACCAGCTGGCAGGCAATCCTACGAGCAGTACTTC.

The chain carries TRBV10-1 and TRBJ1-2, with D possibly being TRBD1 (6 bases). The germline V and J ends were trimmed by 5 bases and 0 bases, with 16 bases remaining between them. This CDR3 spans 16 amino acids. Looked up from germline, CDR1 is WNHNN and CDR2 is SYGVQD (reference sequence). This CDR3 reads CASSLTDRKSNYGYTF. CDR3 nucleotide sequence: TGCGCCAGCAGTTTAACCGACAGGAAATCTAACTATGGCTACACCTTC.

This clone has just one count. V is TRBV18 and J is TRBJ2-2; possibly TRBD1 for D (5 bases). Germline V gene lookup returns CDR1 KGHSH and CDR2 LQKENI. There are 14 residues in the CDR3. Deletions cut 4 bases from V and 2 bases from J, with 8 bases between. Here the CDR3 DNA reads TGTGCCAGCTCACGTCAGGGAAACACCGGGGAGCTGTTTTTT. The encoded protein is CASSRQGNTGELFF.

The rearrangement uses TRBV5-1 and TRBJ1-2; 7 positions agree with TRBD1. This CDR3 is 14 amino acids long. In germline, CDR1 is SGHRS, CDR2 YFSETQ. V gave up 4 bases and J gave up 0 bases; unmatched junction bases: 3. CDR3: CASSVGQSNYGYTF. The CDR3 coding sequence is TGCGCCAGCAGCGTGGGACAGTCTAACTATGGCTACACCTTC. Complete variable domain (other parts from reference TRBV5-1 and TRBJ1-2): KAGVTQTPRYLIKTRGQQVTLSCSPISGHRSVSWYQQTPGQGLQFLFEYFSETQRNKGNFPGRFSGRQFSNSRSEMNVSTLELGDSALYLCASSVGQSNYGYTFGSGTRLTVV.

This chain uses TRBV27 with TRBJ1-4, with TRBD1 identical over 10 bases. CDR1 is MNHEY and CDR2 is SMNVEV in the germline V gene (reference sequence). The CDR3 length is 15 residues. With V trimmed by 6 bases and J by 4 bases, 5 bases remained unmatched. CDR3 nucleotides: TGTGCCAGCAGCGACAGGGGGCTAAATAATGAAAAACTGTTTTTT. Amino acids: CASSDRGLNNEKLFF.

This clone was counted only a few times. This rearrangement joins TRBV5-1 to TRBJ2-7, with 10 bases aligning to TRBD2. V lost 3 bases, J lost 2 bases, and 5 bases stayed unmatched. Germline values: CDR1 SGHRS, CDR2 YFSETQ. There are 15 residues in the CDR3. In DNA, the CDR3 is TGCGCCAGCAGCTGGACTAGCGGAGGCGCCTACGAGCAGTACTTC. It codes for CASSWTSGGAYEQYF.

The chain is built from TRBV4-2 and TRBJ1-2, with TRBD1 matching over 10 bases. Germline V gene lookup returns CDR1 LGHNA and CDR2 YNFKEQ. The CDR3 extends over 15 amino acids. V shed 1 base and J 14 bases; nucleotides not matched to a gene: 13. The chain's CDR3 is CASSQVGDRGRSGTF. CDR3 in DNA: TGTGCCAGCAGCCAAGTGGGTGACAGGGGGCGTTCGGGTACCTTC.

This CDR3 is CASSFPGGRGPSGANVLTF. Written as DNA, the CDR3 is TGTGCCAGCAGCTTCCCTGGGGGCCGGGGACCCTCTGGGGCCAACGTCCTGACTTTC. The chain uses TRBV5-6 and TRBJ2-6; TRBD1 is a possible D gene (6 bases). The V end lost 2 bases, the J end lost 0 bases, and 18 bases lay between the germline ends. The CDR3 loop spans 19 amino acids. In germline, CDR1 is SGHDT, CDR2 YYEEEE.

The CDR3: CASSPVQRTYEQYF. CDR3 sequence (DNA): TGTGCCAGCAGCCCTGTCCAGCGAACCTACGAGCAGTACTTC. The chain joins TRBV27 to TRBJ2-7; D ambiguous. Germline CDR1 is MNHEY and CDR2 is SMNVEV (reference sequence). The length of the CDR3 is 14 residues. V was clipped by 6 bases and J by 2 bases, with 14 bases between them.

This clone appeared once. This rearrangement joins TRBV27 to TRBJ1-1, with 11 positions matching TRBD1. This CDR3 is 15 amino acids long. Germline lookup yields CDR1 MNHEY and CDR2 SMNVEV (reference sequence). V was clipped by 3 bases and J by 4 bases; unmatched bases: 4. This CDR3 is CASSFSGTGGTEAFF. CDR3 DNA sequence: TGTGCCAGCAGTTTCTCCGGGACAGGGGGCACTGAAGCTTTCTTT.

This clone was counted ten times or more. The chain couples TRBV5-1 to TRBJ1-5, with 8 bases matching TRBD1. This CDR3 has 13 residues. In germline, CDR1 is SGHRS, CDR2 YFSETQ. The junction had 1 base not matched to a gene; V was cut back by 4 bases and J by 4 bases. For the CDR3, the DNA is TGCGCCAGCAGCAGGGACAGGAATCAGCCCCAGCATTTT. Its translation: CASSRDRNQPQHF.

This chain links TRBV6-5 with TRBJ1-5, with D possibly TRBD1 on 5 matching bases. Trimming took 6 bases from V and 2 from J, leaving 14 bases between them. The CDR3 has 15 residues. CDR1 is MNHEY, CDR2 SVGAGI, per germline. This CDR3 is CASRPPGGGNQPQHF. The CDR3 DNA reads TGTGCCAGCAGACCTCCTGGGGGAGGCAATCAGCCCCAGCATTTT.

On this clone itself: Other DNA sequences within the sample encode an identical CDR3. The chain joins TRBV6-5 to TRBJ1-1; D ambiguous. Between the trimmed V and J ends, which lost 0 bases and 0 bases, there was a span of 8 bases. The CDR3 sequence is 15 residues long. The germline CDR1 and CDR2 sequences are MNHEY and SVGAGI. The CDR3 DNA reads TGTGCCAGCAGTTACTCGACGGTCATGAACACTGAAGCTTTCTTT. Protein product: CASSYSTVMNTEAFF.

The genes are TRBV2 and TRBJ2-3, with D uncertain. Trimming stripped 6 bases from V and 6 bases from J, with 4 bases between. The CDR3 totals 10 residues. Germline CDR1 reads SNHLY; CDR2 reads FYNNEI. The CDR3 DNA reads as TGTGCCAGCAGGACTGATACGCAGTATTTT. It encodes CASRTDTQYF.

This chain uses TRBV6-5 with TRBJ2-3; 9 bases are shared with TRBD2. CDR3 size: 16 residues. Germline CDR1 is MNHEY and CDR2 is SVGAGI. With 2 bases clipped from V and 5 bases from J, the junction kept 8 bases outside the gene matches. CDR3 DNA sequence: TGTGCCAGCAGTTACCGTAGCGGGAGATTGGGAGATACGCAGTATTTT. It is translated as CASSYRSGRLGDTQYF.

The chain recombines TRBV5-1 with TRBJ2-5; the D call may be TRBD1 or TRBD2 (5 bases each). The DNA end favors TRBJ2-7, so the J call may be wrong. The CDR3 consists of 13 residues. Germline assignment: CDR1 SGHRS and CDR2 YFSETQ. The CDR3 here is CASSSRDGYEQYF. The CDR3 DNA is TGCGCCAGCAGCTCACGGGACGGCTACGAGCAGTACTTC.

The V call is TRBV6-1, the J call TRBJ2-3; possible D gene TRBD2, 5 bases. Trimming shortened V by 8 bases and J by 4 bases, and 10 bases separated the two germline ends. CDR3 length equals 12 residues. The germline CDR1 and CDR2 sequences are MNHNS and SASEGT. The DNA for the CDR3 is TGTGCCAGCCTCCGAGCGGCAGATACGCAGTATTTT. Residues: CASLRAADTQYF.

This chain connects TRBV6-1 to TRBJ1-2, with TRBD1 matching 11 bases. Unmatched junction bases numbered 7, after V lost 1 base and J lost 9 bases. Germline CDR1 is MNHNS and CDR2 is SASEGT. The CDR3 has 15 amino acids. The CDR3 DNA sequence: TGTGCCAGCAGTGAAGGAGGGGACAGGGGGTTTCGCTACACCTTC. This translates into CASSEGGDRGFRYTF.

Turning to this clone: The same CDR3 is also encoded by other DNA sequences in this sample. CDR3 sequence reads: CASSPGTSSDTQYF. The CDR3 region has the DNA TGCGCCAGCAGCCCCGGGACTAGCTCAGATACGCAGTATTTT. The rearrangement links TRBV5-1 to TRBJ2-3, with 9 nucleotides matching TRBD2. The CDR3 totals 14 residues. Losses at the gene ends were 4 bases for V and 4 bases for J; bases not matched to a gene: 4. CDR1 and CDR2 from the germline V gene are SGHRS and YFSETQ.

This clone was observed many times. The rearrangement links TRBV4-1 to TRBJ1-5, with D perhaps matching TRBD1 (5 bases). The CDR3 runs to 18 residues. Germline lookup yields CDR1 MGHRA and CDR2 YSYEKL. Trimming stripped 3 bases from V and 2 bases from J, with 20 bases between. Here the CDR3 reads CASSHPFGAAEGNQPQHF. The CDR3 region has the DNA TGCGCCAGCAGCCACCCCTTCGGGGCAGCGGAAGGCAATCAGCCCCAGCATTTT.

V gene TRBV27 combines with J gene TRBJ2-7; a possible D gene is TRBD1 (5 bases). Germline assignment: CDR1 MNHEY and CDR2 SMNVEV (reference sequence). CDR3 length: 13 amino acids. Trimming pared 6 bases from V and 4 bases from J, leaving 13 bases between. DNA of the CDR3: TGTGCCAGCAGCCCCAACGCAGGGTACGAGCAGTACTTC. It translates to CASSPNAGYEQYF.

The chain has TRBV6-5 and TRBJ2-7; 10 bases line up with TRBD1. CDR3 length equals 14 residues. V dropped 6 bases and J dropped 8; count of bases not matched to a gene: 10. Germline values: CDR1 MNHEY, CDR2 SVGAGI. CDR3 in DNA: TGTGCCAGCAGCGGGACAGGGGCAGTGGTCCAGCAGTACTTC. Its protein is CASSGTGAVVQQYF.

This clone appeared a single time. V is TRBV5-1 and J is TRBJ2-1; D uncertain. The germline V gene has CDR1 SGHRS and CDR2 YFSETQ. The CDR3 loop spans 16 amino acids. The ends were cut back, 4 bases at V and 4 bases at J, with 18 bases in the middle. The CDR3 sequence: CASSLLTLNPYNEQFF. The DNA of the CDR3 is TGCGCCAGCAGCCTCCTGACTCTCAACCCTTACAATGAGCAGTTCTTC.